Listed here are 27 T cell receptor beta chains from one sample, sequenced in a study of T-cell reconstitution after alpha-beta-depleted transplantation in children. TCRbeta library preparation incorporated unique molecular identifiers. One entry per CDR3 protein, called by TCRdb with MiXCR from the PCR reads. This table holds just under 550,000 distinct CDR3 sequences, roughly 18% found once. The sequencing here drew on PBMCs from the stem cell graft donor, taken from the stem cell graft. These receptors were obtained from a human donor who donated a stem cell graft to a child with acute lymphoblastic leukemia.

The chain joins TRBV10-1 to TRBJ2-7, with 9 bases matching TRBD1. CDR3 length equals 16 residues. Germline loops: CDR1 WNHNN, CDR2 SYGVQD (reference sequence). With 2 bases clipped from V and 3 bases from J, the junction kept 8 bases outside the gene matches. CDR3 loop: CASSEPSGTGYYEQYF. The CDR3 DNA reads as TGCGCCAGCAGTGAGCCCAGCGGGACAGGGTACTACGAGCAGTACTTC.

This clonotype has at least ten counts. V is TRBV5-1 and J is TRBJ2-5, with TRBD1 matching over 7 bases. The trim removed 3 bases at V and 5 bases at J, leaving 7 bases unmatched. Germline V gene data show CDR1 as SGHRS and CDR2 as YFSETQ. The CDR3 has 14 amino acids. CDR3 amino acids: CASSSRQGRETQYF. As DNA, the CDR3 is TGCGCCAGCAGCTCAAGACAGGGCCGGGAGACCCAGTACTTC.

This clonotype occurred a few times. The CDR3 is CASSQPTIRDGRFNEQFF. In nucleotides, the CDR3 is TGTGCCAGCAGCCAGCCTACCATCCGGGACGGACGATTCAATGAGCAGTTCTTC. The chain recombines TRBV14 with TRBJ2-1, with D possibly called TRBD1 or TRBD2 (5 bases each). V was trimmed by 3 bases and J by 6 bases, leaving 24 bases between them. Germline V gene lookup returns CDR1 SGHDN and CDR2 FVKESK. This CDR3 has 18 amino acids.

J is TRBJ2-1 and V is TRBV5-1, with a possible D match to TRBD2 (5 bases). CDR1 is SGHRS, CDR2 YFSETQ, per germline. This CDR3 contains 13 residues. Trimming took off 4 bases at V and 9 bases at J, with 14 bases between the two ends. The CDR3 DNA reads TGCGCCAGCAGCCCGACCCTAGAGGGTGAGCAGTTCTTC. It yields the protein CASSPTLEGEQFF.

The chain uses TRBV10-1 and TRBJ2-7; D gene uncertain. Trimming took off 0 bases at V and 2 bases at J, with 5 bases between the two ends. The germline CDR1 and CDR2 sequences are WNHNN and SYGVQD (reference sequence). This CDR3 comprises 13 residues. The CDR3 sequence: CASSESTAYEQYF. The CDR3 nucleotides read TGCGCCAGCAGTGAGTCGACGGCCTACGAGCAGTACTTC.

The V and J genes are TRBV29-1 and TRBJ2-1; 7 bases map to TRBD1. Looked up from germline, CDR1 is SQVTM and CDR2 is ANQGSEA. CDR3 length equals 15 residues. With V trimmed by 6 bases and J by 3 bases, 11 bases remained unmatched. Written as DNA, the CDR3 is TGCAGCGTCCCTAGCAGGGGGAATTTCTACAATGAGCAGTTCTTC. It encodes CSVPSRGNFYNEQFF.

In this sample, this clonotype turned up a few times. This chain connects TRBV6-6 to TRBJ1-5; D unclear. Looked up from germline, CDR1 is MNHNY and CDR2 is SVGAGI (reference sequence). Between the trimmed V and J ends, which lost 6 bases and 9 bases, there was a span of 12 bases. The CDR3 has 12 residues. For the CDR3, the DNA is TGTGCCAGCAGGCAGGACCCTGGGCCCCAGCATTTT. Residues: CASRQDPGPQHF.

The CDR3 here is CASSQDLRGQVNQPQHF. CDR3 bases: TGCGCCAGCAGCCAAGATTTACGAGGACAGGTCAATCAGCCCCAGCATTTT. This chain joins TRBV4-1 and TRBJ1-5, with 7 nucleotides matching TRBD1. Germline CDR1 is MGHRA and CDR2 is YSYEKL. The CDR3 has 17 residues. Losses at the gene ends were 0 bases for V and 3 bases for J; bases not matched to a gene: 8.

This clonotype was observed a few times. V and J are TRBV6-5 and TRBJ1-2, with D tentatively TRBD1 (5 bases). With 2 bases removed from V and 2 bases from J, the gap between germline ends came to 9 bases. This CDR3 comprises 14 residues. Germline CDR1 MNHEY, CDR2 SVGAGI. The CDR3 DNA is TGTGCCAGCAGTTACGGGGGACTGAACTATGGCTACACCTTC. Translated, it gives CASSYGGLNYGYTF.

This chain uses TRBV27 with TRBJ2-1, with TRBD2 matching over 8 bases. Germline CDR1 is MNHEY and CDR2 is SMNVEV (reference sequence). V was clipped by 3 bases and J by 4 bases; unmatched bases: 8. This CDR3 spans 16 amino acids. The CDR3 DNA sequence: TGTGCCAGCAGTTTCGGGCGGGGGGTGGGATACAATGAGCAGTTCTTC. Amino acid sequence: CASSFGRGVGYNEQFF.

This clonotype occurred a few times. V is TRBV4-1 and J is TRBJ2-1, with D perhaps assigned TRBD1 or TRBD2 (5 bases each). The CDR3 is made up of 19 amino acids. V gave up 4 bases and J gave up 8 bases, with 30 bases separating them. Germline V gene data show CDR1 as MGHRA and CDR2 as YSYEKL. CDR3 sequence reads: CASSLRIVRDGVWVHEQFF. In DNA form, the CDR3 reads TGCGCCAGCAGCCTGAGGATTGTCCGGGACGGCGTTTGGGTGCATGAGCAGTTCTTC.

This rearrangement joins TRBV14 to TRBJ1-3; 8 positions agree with TRBD1. The CDR3 consists of 17 residues. The V gene's germline CDR1 is SGHDN and CDR2 FVKESK. Unmatched junction bases numbered 9, after V lost 0 bases and J lost 5 bases. The CDR3 here is CASSQDWDRTRRNTIYF. DNA for the CDR3: TGTGCCAGCAGCCAAGATTGGGACAGGACTCGCAGAAACACCATATATTTT.

This clonotype was seen a few times. The rearrangement joins TRBV5-1 to TRBJ2-7; perhaps TRBD1 as D (6 bases). This CDR3 comprises 14 residues. CDR1 is SGHRS and CDR2 is YFSETQ in the germline V gene. Trimming left V 3 bases short and J 6 bases short, with 16 bases between. The CDR3 DNA follows: TGCGCCAGCAGCTGGGCAGGGGTCGGGTTCGAGCAGTACTTC. Translating gives CASSWAGVGFEQYF.

The sample holds a few counts of this clonotype. The rearrangement joins TRBV10-1 to TRBJ2-2, with 9 bases identical to TRBD2. The CDR3 loop spans 15 amino acids. The germline V gene has CDR1 WNHNN and CDR2 SYGVQD (reference sequence). J was trimmed by 6 bases and V by 2 bases; bases with no gene match: 4. CDR3 DNA: TGCGCCAGCAGTGAGACTAGCGGGTGGTCCGGGGAGCTGTTTTTT. This translates into CASSETSGWSGELFF.

This clonotype was found a few times. This chain links TRBV15 with TRBJ1-6, with 8 bases identical to TRBD1. Germline-derived CDR1 and CDR2 are LNHNV and YYDKDF (reference sequence). J lost 7 bases, V lost 3 bases, and 2 bases had no gene match. This CDR3 region has 14 residues. CDR3 in DNA: TGTGCCACCAGCAGGGACAGGGAAAATTCACCCCTCCACTTT. It codes for CATSRDRENSPLHF. Using reference TRBV15 and TRBJ1-6 for the parts outside the CDR3, the full variable domain is DAMVIQNPRYQVTQFGKPVTLSCSQTLNHNVMYWYQQKSSQAPKLLFHYYDKDFNNEADTPDNFQSRRPNTSFCFLDIRSPGLGDTAMYLCATSRDRENSPLHFGNGTRLTVT.

The V call is TRBV19, the J call TRBJ2-3, with D tentatively TRBD1 (6 bases). CDR3 size: 13 residues. Looked up from germline, CDR1 is LNHDA and CDR2 is SQIVND (reference sequence). The V end lost 9 bases, the J end lost 4 bases, and 14 bases lay between the germline ends. The CDR3, as DNA: TGTGCCAGCCTTGAGGGGGTGTCAGATACGCAGTATTTT. Residues: CASLEGVSDTQYF.

This clonotype was detected a few times. This rearrangement joins TRBV5-1 to TRBJ2-7; no reliable D call. V lost 6 bases and J 1 base, leaving 8 bases between the germline ends. The CDR3 is made up of 12 amino acids. The V gene's germline CDR1 is SGHRS and CDR2 YFSETQ. CDR3 residues: CASNSGSYEQYF. CDR3 in DNA: TGCGCCAGCAATTCCGGTTCCTACGAGCAGTACTTC.

This clonotype was observed a handful of times. V usage is TRBV10-2 and J usage is TRBJ2-5, with TRBD2 matching over 10 bases. Germline values: CDR1 WSHSY, CDR2 SAAADI. CDR3 length: 15 residues. With 5 bases clipped from V and 1 base from J, the junction kept 4 bases outside the gene matches. Here the CDR3 DNA reads TGCGCCAGCAGTCTCAGCGGGAGGGCCCAAGAGACCCAGTACTTC. This translates into CASSLSGRAQETQYF.

This clonotype came up a few times. V and J are TRBV20-1 and TRBJ1-2; weak D call: TRBD1 (6 bases). Trimming stripped 5 bases from V and 6 bases from J, with 10 bases between. Germline V gene lookup returns CDR1 DFQATT and CDR2 SNEGSKA (reference sequence). The CDR3 extends over 11 amino acids. CDR3 residues: CSAPDRNGYTF. DNA for the CDR3: TGCAGTGCTCCCGACAGGAATGGCTACACCTTC.

This clonotype appeared a few times. The chain has TRBV29-1 and TRBJ1-5, with a tentative D call TRBD1 (6 bases). The CDR3 is 12 residues long. The germline V gene has CDR1 SQVTM and CDR2 ANQGSEA. V was shortened by 4 bases and J by 5 bases, with 9 bases between the two germline ends. This CDR3 is CSVVQGDQPQHF. In DNA form, the CDR3 reads TGCAGCGTTGTACAGGGCGATCAGCCCCAGCATTTT. The full variable domain, its missing parts supplied by reference TRBV29-1 and TRBJ1-5, is SAVISQKPSRDICQRGTSLTIQCQVDSQVTMMFWYRQQPGQSLTLIATANQGSEATYESGFVIDKFPISRPNLTFSTLTVSNMSPEDSSIYLCSVVQGDQPQHFGDGTRLSIL.

The V gene is TRBV15, the J gene TRBJ2-5, with D perhaps matching TRBD1 (6 bases). Trimming took 5 bases from V and 10 from J, leaving 20 bases between them. CDR1 LNHNV and CDR2 YYDKDF come from the germline V gene (reference sequence). There are 14 residues in the CDR3. CDR3 sequence: CATSAGTLSRDQYF. The CDR3 DNA reads TGTGCCACCAGCGCCGGGACACTCTCTAGGGACCAGTACTTC. Using reference TRBV15 and TRBJ2-5 for the parts outside the CDR3, the full variable domain is DAMVIQNPRYQVTQFGKPVTLSCSQTLNHNVMYWYQQKSSQAPKLLFHYYDKDFNNEADTPDNFQSRRPNTSFCFLDIRSPGLGDTAMYLCATSAGTLSRDQYFGPGTRLLVL.

About this clonotype itself: The junction differs from germline at one of its ends, possibly a read error. V usage is TRBV7-3 and J usage is TRBJ2-1, with 10 nucleotides matching TRBD2. Germline loops: CDR1 SGHTA, CDR2 FQGTGA. The CDR3 runs 15 residues. As DNA, the CDR3 is TGTGCCAGCAGTTGGGGGACTAGCGAATACAATGAGCATTTCTTC. Protein: CASSWGTSEYNEHFF.

V gene TRBV29-1 combines with J gene TRBJ2-7; the D gene could be TRBD1 or TRBD2 (5 bases each). With 7 bases removed from V and 2 bases from J, the gap between germline ends came to 12 bases. The CDR3 has 12 amino acids. CDR1 is SQVTM and CDR2 is ANQGSEA in the germline V gene. CDR3 DNA: TGCAGCGCCGGGACGTTGACCTACGAGCAGTACTTC. Translation gives CSAGTLTYEQYF.

DNA of the CDR3: TGTGCCAGCAGTCGGGGTCAGCCACATATGAACACTGAAGCTTTCTTT. Translating gives CASSRGQPHMNTEAFF. This chain joins TRBV27 and TRBJ1-1; D unresolved. In germline, CDR1 is MNHEY, CDR2 SMNVEV (reference sequence). V was cut by 5 bases and J by 0 bases, with 16 bases left in between. The CDR3 sequence is 16 residues long.

This clonotype has only a few counts. This rearrangement joins TRBV20-1 to TRBJ2-7; TRBD1 is a possible D gene (6 bases). V lost 1 base to trimming and J lost 2 bases, with 12 bases between them. Per the germline V gene, CDR1 is DFQATT and CDR2 is SNEGSKA (reference sequence). The CDR3 sequence is 14 residues long. CDR3: CSARAWGHPYEQYF. The CDR3 DNA sequence: TGCAGTGCTAGAGCTTGGGGGCACCCCTACGAGCAGTACTTC.

This clonotype was seen ten or more times. The CDR3 sequence is CASTYSGSSYNEQFF. In DNA, the CDR3 is TGTGCCAGCACCTATAGCGGGAGCTCCTACAATGAGCAGTTCTTC. The rearrangement links TRBV19 to TRBJ2-1; 9 positions agree with TRBD2. The CDR3 runs 15 residues. V was pared by 9 bases and J by 0 bases, with 6 bases of the junction left unmatched. The germline gives CDR1 LNHDA, CDR2 SQIVND (reference sequence).

This clonotype was found a few times. The genes are TRBV7-9 and TRBJ2-7; D possibly corresponds to TRBD2 (6 bases). The CDR3 totals 17 residues. Germline V gene lookup returns CDR1 SEHNR and CDR2 FQNEAQ (reference sequence). V dropped 1 base and J dropped 0 bases, with 16 bases sitting between them. This CDR3 is CASSLGALGRDSYEQYF. In nucleotides, the CDR3 is TGTGCCAGCAGCTTAGGGGCCTTGGGGCGGGACTCCTACGAGCAGTACTTC.